This T cell receptor beta chain was captured by sequencing in a study of T cells expressing NK-cell markers. CDR1 is MGHRA and CDR2 is YSYEKL in the germline V gene. The CDR3 spans 18 residues. TCRdb reprocessed the 5' RACE reads; each CDR3 protein has one entry and no DNA is given. Its listing shows some 460,000 distinct CDR3 sequences. The rearrangement uses TRBV4-1 and TRBJ2-1; checking the TCRdb D call of TRBD2 is not possible without DNA. The material sequenced was blood T cells: a sorted CD56 or NKG2C T cell subset, CD4+ or CD8+ T cells, or bulk PBMC T cells (not recorded which). The TCR originated in a woman aged 45-65 years in good health. CDR3 in amino acids: CASSRYGMPSGMDNEQFF.